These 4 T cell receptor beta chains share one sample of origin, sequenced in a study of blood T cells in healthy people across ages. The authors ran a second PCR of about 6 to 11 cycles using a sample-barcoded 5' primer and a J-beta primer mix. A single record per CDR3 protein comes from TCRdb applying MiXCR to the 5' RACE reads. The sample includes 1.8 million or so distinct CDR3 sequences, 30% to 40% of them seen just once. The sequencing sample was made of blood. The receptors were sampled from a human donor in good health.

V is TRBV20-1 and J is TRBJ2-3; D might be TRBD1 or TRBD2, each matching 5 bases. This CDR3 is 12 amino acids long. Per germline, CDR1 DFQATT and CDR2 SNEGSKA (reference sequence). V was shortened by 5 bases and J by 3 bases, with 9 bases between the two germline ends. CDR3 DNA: TGCAGTGCTTTAGAGGGGACAGATACGCAGTATTTT. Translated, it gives CSALEGTDTQYF.

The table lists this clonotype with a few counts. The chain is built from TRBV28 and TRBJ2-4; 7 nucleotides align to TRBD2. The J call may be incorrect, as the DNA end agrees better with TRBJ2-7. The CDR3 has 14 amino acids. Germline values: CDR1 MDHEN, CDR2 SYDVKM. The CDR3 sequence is CASSPRGDLYEQYF. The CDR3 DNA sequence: TGTGCCAGCAGCCCCCGGGGGGACCTCTACGAGCAGTACTTC.

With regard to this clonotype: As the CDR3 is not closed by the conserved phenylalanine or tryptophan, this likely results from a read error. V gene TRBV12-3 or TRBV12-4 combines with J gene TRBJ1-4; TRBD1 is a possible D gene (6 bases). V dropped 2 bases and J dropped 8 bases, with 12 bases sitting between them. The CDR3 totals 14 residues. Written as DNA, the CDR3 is TGTGCCAGCAGTTTATCAGGGGACGGCGAAAAACTGTTTTTG. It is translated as CASSLSGDGEKLFL.

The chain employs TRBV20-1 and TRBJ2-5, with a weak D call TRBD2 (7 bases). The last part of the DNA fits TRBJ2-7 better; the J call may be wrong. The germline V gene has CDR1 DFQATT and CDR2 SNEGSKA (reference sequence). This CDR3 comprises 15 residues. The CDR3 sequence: CSAHFRDTGGHEQYF. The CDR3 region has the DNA TGCAGTGCTCACTTTCGGGACACGGGGGGCCACGAGCAGTACTTC.